The next 10 T cell receptor beta chains were all read from a single sample in a study of human T cells and chemical hapten exposure. It was the library that attached unique molecular identifiers to individual cDNA molecules. In TCRdb, the reads were re-called with MiXCR into one record per CDR3 protein. The profile covers 95,000 to 150,000 distinct CDR3 sequences, with over 6.5% appearing a single time and over 1.1% taken by the ten largest. Unfractionated whole blood was the source of the extracted total RNA. The sequenced material came from whole blood. The receptors here all came from a human donor in good health. Some clones in this sample may be carry-over from other donors' samples.

There are many counts of this clonotype. A junction end diverges from the germline sequence, so it may reflect a read error. This chain joins TRBV4-3 and TRBJ1-4; maybe TRBD1 (6 bases). Germline V gene data show CDR1 as LGHNA and CDR2 as YSLEER. The CDR3 consists of 16 residues. CDR3 protein: CASGDSGGTGNGKLFF. CDR3 nucleotides: TGCGCCAGCGGGGATAGCGGGGGTACAGGGAATGGAAAACTGTTTTTT.

This clonotype was seen more than once but under ten times. A junction end diverges from the germline sequence, so it may reflect a read error. The rearrangement joins TRBV12-3 or TRBV12-4 to TRBJ1-1; no definite D call. This CDR3 has 14 residues. In DNA form, the CDR3 reads TGTGCCAGCAGCTTAGGTGAGGAGAACACTGAAGCTTTCTTT. Protein product: CASSLGEENTEAFF.

This clonotype was counted once. The chain recombines TRBV28 with TRBJ2-7; D is perhaps TRBD1 (7 bases). From germline, CDR1 is MDHEN and CDR2 SYDVKM. The CDR3 length is 15 residues. V shed 6 bases and J shed 5 bases, with 20 bases lying between them. CDR3: CASSPAEGAKNEQYF. Here the CDR3 DNA reads TGTGCCAGCAGCCCCGCGGAGGGGGCAAAGAACGAGCAGTACTTC.

This clonotype was seen a few times. The chain uses TRBV7-2 and TRBJ2-7; tentatively, D is TRBD1 (5 bases). This CDR3 contains 13 residues. CDR1 is SGHTA, CDR2 FQGNSA, per germline. With 6 bases removed from V and 4 bases from J, the gap between germline ends came to 13 bases. The CDR3: CASSGVGVYEQYF. DNA for the CDR3: TGTGCCAGCAGTGGGGTAGGGGTTTACGAGCAGTACTTC.

This clonotype has a count of ten or more. CDR3 nucleotides: TGTGCTAGTGGTTTGGCCGTACGGAGTGAAGCTTTCTTT. Its protein product is CASGLAVRSEAFF. This rearrangement joins TRBV12-5 to TRBJ1-1; D remains ambiguous. Germline V gene lookup returns CDR1 LGHNT and CDR2 FRNRAP. The ends were cut back, 1 base at V and 7 bases at J, with 10 bases in the middle. The CDR3 sequence is 13 residues long.

This clonotype has just a few counts. The chain links TRBV12-3 or TRBV12-4 to TRBJ2-7, with D perhaps matching TRBD2 (5 bases). V lost 2 bases, J lost 2 bases, and 10 bases lay in between. The CDR3 runs 14 residues. The CDR3 DNA follows: TGTGCCAGCAGTTTATCGTTCGGGGCCTACGAGCAGTACTTC. Protein: CASSLSFGAYEQYF.

This chain uses TRBV12-3 or TRBV12-4 with TRBJ2-3; a weak D match, TRBD1 (6 bases). CDR3 length equals 15 residues. The V end was cut by 1 base, the J end by 3 bases, with 11 bases between. Written as DNA, the CDR3 is TGTGCCAGCAGTTTAGACCACAGGGAAACAGATACGCAGTATTTT. This gives the protein CASSLDHRETDTQYF.

This clonotype was picked up many times. V usage is TRBV10-3 and J usage is TRBJ1-5; a possible D gene is TRBD1 (6 bases). Per germline, CDR1 ENHRY and CDR2 SYGVKD. The CDR3 has 17 residues. Trimming stripped 0 bases from V and 0 bases from J, with 12 bases between. Here the CDR3 reads CAISESTTGISNQPQHF. DNA of the CDR3: TGTGCCATCAGTGAGTCTACTACAGGGATTAGCAATCAGCCCCAGCATTTT.

This clonotype appeared many times. The rearrangement uses TRBV6-6 and TRBJ2-5; weak D call: TRBD1 (6 bases). The V gene lost 6 bases and the J gene lost 0 bases, with 26 bases spanning the gap. There are 19 residues in the CDR3. From germline, CDR1 is MNHNY and CDR2 SVGAGI (reference sequence). CDR3: CASRHTGLGDTSYQETQYF. DNA of the CDR3: TGTGCCAGCAGACACACAGGTTTGGGGGACACATCGTACCAAGAGACCCAGTACTTC.

This clonotype was counted between two and nine times. J is TRBJ1-6 and V is TRBV20-1, with 7 nucleotides matching TRBD1. This CDR3 spans 14 amino acids. Germline CDR1 reads DFQATT; CDR2 reads SNEGSKA (reference sequence). V lost 6 bases and J lost 6; bases outside the gene matches: 8. CDR3 DNA sequence: TGCAGTGCCCCCGTGGAGGGGGCTAATTCACCCCTCCACTTT. It specifies CSAPVEGANSPLHF.